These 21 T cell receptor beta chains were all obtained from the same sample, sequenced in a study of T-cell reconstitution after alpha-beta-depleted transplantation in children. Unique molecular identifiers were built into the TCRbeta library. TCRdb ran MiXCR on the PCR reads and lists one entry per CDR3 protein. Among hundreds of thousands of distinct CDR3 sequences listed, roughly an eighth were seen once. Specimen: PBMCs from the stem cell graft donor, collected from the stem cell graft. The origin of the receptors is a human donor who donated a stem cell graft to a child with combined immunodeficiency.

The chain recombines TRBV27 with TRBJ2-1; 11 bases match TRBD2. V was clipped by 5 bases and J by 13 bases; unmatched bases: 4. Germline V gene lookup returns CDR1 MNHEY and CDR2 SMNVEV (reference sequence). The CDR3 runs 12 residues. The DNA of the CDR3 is TGTGCCAGCAGTCTGACTAGCGGGAAACAGTTCTTC. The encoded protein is CASSLTSGKQFF.

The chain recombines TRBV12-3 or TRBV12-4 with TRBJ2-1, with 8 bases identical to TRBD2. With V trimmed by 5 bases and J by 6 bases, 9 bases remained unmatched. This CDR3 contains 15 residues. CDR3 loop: CASSPGGLAGNEQFF. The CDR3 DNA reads TGTGCCAGCAGTCCTGGCGGCCTAGCGGGCAATGAGCAGTTCTTC.

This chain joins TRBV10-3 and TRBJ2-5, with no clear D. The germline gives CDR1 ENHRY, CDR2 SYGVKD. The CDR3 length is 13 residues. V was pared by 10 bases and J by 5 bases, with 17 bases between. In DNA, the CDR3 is TGTGCCACCCGCGGAGCGACTCGGGAGACCCAGTACTTC. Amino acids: CATRGATRETQYF.

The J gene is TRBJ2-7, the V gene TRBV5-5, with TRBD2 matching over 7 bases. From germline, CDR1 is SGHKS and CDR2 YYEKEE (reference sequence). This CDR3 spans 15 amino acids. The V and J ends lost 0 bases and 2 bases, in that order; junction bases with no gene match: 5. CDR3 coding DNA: TGTGCCAGCAGCTTGGAGCGGGATGCCCCCTACGAGCAGTACTTC. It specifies CASSLERDAPYEQYF.

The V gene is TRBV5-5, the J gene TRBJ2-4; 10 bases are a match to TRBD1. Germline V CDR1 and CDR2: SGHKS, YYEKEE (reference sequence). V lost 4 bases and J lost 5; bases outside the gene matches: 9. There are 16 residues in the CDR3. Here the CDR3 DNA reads TGTGCCAGCAGCACCAAGACAGGGGGCCTGGAAAACATTCAGTACTTC. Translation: CASSTKTGGLENIQYF.

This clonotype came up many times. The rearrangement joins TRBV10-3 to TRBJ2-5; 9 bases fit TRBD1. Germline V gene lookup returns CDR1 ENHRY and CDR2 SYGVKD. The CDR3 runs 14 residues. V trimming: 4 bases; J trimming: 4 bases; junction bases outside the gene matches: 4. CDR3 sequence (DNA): TGTGCCATCAGTGGGGGGACAGGGAGAGAGACCCAGTACTTC. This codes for CAISGGTGRETQYF.

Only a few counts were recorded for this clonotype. CDR3 coding DNA: TGTGCCAGCTCAATGGCCCCAGAAAACTATGGCTACACCTTC. Translated, it gives CASSMAPENYGYTF. The chain couples TRBV18 to TRBJ1-2; no clear D gene. V was clipped by 5 bases and J by 2 bases, with 12 bases between them. This CDR3 has 14 amino acids. Germline V lookup: CDR1 KGHSH, CDR2 LQKENI.

The CDR3 here is CASSRAGSQETQYF. The CDR3 region has the DNA TGTGCCAGCTCTCGAGCGGGTTCCCAAGAGACCCAGTACTTC. The rearrangement joins TRBV7-9 to TRBJ2-5; D perhaps matches TRBD2 (6 bases). Germline loops: CDR1 SEHNR, CDR2 FQNEAQ (reference sequence). Trimming removed 8 bases from V and 1 base from J, with 14 bases in between. The CDR3 extends over 14 amino acids.

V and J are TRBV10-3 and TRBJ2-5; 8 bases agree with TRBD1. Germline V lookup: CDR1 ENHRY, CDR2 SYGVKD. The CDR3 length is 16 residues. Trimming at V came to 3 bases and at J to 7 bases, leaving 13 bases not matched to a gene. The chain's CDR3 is CAISEGIRQGSGTQYF. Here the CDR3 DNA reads TGTGCCATCAGTGAAGGGATAAGACAGGGGTCGGGGACCCAGTACTTC.

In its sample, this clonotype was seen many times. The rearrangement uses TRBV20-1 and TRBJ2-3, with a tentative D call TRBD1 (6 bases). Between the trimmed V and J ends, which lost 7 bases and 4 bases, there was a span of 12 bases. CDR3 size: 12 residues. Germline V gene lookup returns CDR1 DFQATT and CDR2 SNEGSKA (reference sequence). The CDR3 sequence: CSGEGGADTQYF. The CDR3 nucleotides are TGCAGTGGGGAAGGGGGTGCAGATACGCAGTATTTT.

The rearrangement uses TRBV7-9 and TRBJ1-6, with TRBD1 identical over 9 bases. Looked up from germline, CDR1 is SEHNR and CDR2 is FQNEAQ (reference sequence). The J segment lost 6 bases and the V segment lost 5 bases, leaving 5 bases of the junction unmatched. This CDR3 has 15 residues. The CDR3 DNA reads TGTGCCAGCAGCCGATTGGACAGGGGTAATTCACCCCTCCACTTT. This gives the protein CASSRLDRGNSPLHF. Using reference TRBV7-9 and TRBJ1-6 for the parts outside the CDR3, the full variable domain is DTGVSQNPRHKITKRGQNVTFRCDPISEHNRLYWYRQTLGQGPEFLTYFQNEAQLEKSRLLSDRFSAERPKGSFSTLEIQRTEQGDSAMYLCASSRLDRGNSPLHFGNGTRLTVT.

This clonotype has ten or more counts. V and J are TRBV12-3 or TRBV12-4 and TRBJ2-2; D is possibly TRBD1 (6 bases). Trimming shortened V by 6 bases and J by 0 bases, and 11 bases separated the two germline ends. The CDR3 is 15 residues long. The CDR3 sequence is CASRVGQTNTGELFF. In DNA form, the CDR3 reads TGTGCCAGCAGGGTCGGACAGACGAACACCGGGGAGCTGTTTTTT.

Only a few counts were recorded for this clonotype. The CDR3 loop is CASGRGAMEQFF. For the CDR3, the DNA is TGCGCCAGCGGCCGCGGAGCCATGGAGCAGTTCTTC. The gene calls are TRBV5-1 and TRBJ2-1; D is unresolved. The CDR3 loop spans 12 amino acids. Germline values: CDR1 SGHRS, CDR2 YFSETQ. V dropped 7 bases and J dropped 10 bases, with 15 bases sitting between them. Looking up the rest from reference TRBV5-1 and TRBJ2-1 gives the full variable domain: KAGVTQTPRYLIKTRGQQVTLSCSPISGHRSVSWYQQTPGQGLQFLFEYFSETQRNKGNFPGRFSGRQFSNSRSEMNVSTLELGDSALYLCASGRGAMEQFFGPGTRLTVL.

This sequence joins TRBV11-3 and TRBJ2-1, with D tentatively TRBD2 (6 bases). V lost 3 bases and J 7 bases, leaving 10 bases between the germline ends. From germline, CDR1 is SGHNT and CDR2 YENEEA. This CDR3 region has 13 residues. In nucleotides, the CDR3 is TGTGCCAGCAGCTTCGTCGGGACTAATGAGCAGTTCTTC. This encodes CASSFVGTNEQFF. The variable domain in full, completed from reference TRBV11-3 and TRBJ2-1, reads EAGVVQSPRYKIIEKKQPVAFWCNPISGHNTLYWYLQNLGQGPELLIRYENEEAVDDSQLPKDRFSAERLKGVDSTLKIQPAELGDSAVYLCASSFVGTNEQFFGPGTRLTVL.

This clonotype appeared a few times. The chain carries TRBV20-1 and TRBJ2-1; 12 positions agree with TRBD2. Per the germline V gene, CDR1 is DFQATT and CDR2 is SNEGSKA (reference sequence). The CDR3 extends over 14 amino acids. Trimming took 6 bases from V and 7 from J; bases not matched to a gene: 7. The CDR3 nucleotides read TGCAGTGCCGCTAGCGGGAGGGCCGGGAATGAGCAGTTCTTC. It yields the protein CSAASGRAGNEQFF.

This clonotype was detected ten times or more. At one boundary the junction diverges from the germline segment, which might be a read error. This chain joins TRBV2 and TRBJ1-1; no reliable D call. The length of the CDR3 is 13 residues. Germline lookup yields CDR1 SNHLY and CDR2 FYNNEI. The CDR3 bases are TGCGCCAGCAGCGAAGGTCTGAACACTGAAGCTTTCTTT. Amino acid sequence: CASSEGLNTEAFF.

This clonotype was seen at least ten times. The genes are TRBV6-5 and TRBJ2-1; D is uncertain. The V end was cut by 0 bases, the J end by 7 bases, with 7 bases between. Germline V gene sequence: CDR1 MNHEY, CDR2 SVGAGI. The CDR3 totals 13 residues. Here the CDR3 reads CASSYSTLNEQFF. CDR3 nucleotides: TGTGCCAGCAGTTACTCGACACTGAATGAGCAGTTCTTC.

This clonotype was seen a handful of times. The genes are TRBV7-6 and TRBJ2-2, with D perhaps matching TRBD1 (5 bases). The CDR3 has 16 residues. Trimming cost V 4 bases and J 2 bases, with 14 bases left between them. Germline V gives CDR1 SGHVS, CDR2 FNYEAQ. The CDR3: CASSSPVGLNTGELFF. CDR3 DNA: TGTGCCAGCAGCTCTCCGGTGGGGCTCAACACCGGGGAGCTGTTTTTT.

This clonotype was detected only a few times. For the CDR3, the DNA is TGCGCCAGCAGCCTGGGAATGAACACCGGGGAGCTGTTTTTT. Translating it yields CASSLGMNTGELFF. J is TRBJ2-2 and V is TRBV5-1; no reliable D call. The V gene lost 4 bases and the J gene lost 1 base, with 8 bases spanning the gap. The CDR3 has 14 residues. CDR1 and CDR2 (germline): SGHRS, YFSETQ.

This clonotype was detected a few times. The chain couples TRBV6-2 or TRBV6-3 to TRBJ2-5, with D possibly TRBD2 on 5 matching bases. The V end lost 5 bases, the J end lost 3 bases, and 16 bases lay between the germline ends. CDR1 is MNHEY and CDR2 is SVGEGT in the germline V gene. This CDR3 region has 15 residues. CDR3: CASSPPRPGKETQYF. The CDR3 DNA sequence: TGTGCCAGCAGTCCGCCTAGGCCGGGGAAAGAGACCCAGTACTTC.

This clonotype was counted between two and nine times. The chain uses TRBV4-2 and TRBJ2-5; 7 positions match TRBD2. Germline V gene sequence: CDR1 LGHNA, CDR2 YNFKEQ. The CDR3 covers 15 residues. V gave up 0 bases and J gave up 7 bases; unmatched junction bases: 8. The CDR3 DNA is TGTGCCAGCAGCCAAGATTGGGGGGGGTGGGTGACCCAGTACTTC. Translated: CASSQDWGGWVTQYF.